The 14 T cell receptor beta chains below come from one sample, sequenced in a study of T cells after yellow fever vaccination. TCRdb fed the 5' RACE reads into MiXCR, producing one record per CDR3 protein. Counted here are 300,000 to 450,000 distinct CDR3 sequences, 6.2% occurring once; the ten biggest clones make up over 14%. Sequenced here: PBMCs, sampled 5 days after the yellow fever booster vaccination. The receptors derive from a young man who received the YFV17D yellow fever vaccine.

This clonotype was observed a few times. The gene calls are TRBV7-2 and TRBJ2-7; TRBD2 aligns across 12 bases. Trimming removed 1 base from V and 5 bases from J; junction bases left unmatched: 6. Germline V gene lookup returns CDR1 SGHTA and CDR2 FQGNSA. This CDR3 has 16 amino acids. The CDR3 sequence: CASSLGTSGTIHEQYF. The CDR3 DNA reads TGTGCCAGCAGCTTAGGGACTAGCGGGACGATCCACGAGCAGTACTTC.

The genes are TRBV12-3 or TRBV12-4 and TRBJ2-1; 7 bases fit TRBD2. This CDR3 is built from 12 residues. Trimming at V came to 6 bases and at J to 8 bases, leaving 4 bases not matched to a gene. CDR3 protein: CASSGGRYEQFF. CDR3 bases: TGTGCCAGCAGCGGCGGGAGATATGAGCAGTTCTTC.

This clonotype was seen a few times. This sequence joins TRBV11-2 and TRBJ2-1; no clear D gene. In germline, CDR1 is SGHAT, CDR2 FQNNGV. The CDR3 is made up of 16 amino acids. The V gene lost 4 bases and the J gene lost 6 bases, with 19 bases spanning the gap. CDR3 coding DNA: TGTGCCAGCAGCTCAAGTCGTTCGTTGACGGCCAATGAGCAGTTCTTC. Translation: CASSSSRSLTANEQFF.

The V gene is TRBV6-2 or TRBV6-3, the J gene TRBJ2-3; weak D call: TRBD1 (6 bases). The germline V gene encodes CDR1 MNHEY and CDR2 SVGEGT. V was shortened by 3 bases and J by 7 bases, with 20 bases between the two germline ends. This CDR3 spans 16 amino acids. CDR3 bases: TGTGCCAGCAGTTATGGCTTCATCCAGGGGCTTTATACGCAGTATTTT. Amino acids: CASSYGFIQGLYTQYF.

This clonotype has a handful of counts. The rearrangement joins TRBV6-1 to TRBJ1-2; possible D gene TRBD1, 5 bases. The CDR3 runs to 14 residues. Germline V gives CDR1 MNHNS, CDR2 SASEGT. Deletions cut 7 bases from V and 4 bases from J, with 16 bases between. This chain's CDR3 is CASTRGGVIYGYTF. Here the CDR3 DNA reads TGTGCCAGCACCCGTGGGGGGGTTATCTATGGCTACACCTTC.

This clonotype was recorded at least ten times. The CDR3 here is CSARAPAGVPGANVLTF. The CDR3 DNA reads TGCAGTGCTAGAGCGCCAGCGGGAGTCCCCGGGGCCAACGTCCTGACTTTC. This chain uses TRBV20-1 with TRBJ2-6, with 8 bases identical to TRBD2. The germline gives CDR1 DFQATT, CDR2 SNEGSKA (reference sequence). The CDR3 is 17 residues long. The junction had 9 bases not matched to a gene; V was cut back by 1 base and J by 4 bases.

This clonotype was picked up many times. The rearrangement links TRBV20-1 to TRBJ2-1; TRBD1 or TRBD2 may be the D gene (6 bases each). The V gene's germline CDR1 is DFQATT and CDR2 SNEGSKA (reference sequence). Trimming removed 5 bases at V and 8 bases at J, with 16 bases between. The CDR3 length is 13 residues. The CDR3 reads CSAGQGGTYEQFF. CDR3 sequence (DNA): TGCAGTGCTGGACAAGGGGGGACTTATGAGCAGTTCTTC.

The chain employs TRBV5-5 and TRBJ2-3; maybe TRBD2 (5 bases). The CDR3 loop spans 15 amino acids. Trimming stripped 9 bases from V and 2 bases from J, with 19 bases between. CDR1 is SGHKS, CDR2 YYEKEE, per germline (reference sequence). This CDR3 is CANETAEASTDTQYF. In nucleotides, the CDR3 is TGTGCCAACGAAACAGCGGAGGCCTCCACAGATACGCAGTATTTT.

This clonotype was detected only a few times. V usage is TRBV20-1 and J usage is TRBJ1-2, with D tentatively TRBD1 (5 bases). The CDR3 has 14 residues. The V and J ends lost 1 base and 3 bases respectively, with 12 bases between them. Per the germline V gene, CDR1 is DFQATT and CDR2 is SNEGSKA (reference sequence). The CDR3 DNA is TGCAGTGCTAGAGGGCGCAGGGTGGACTATGGCTACACCTTC. Translation: CSARGRRVDYGYTF.

The rearrangement joins TRBV5-1 to TRBJ2-5, with 8 nucleotides matching TRBD1. Germline V gene sequence: CDR1 SGHRS, CDR2 YFSETQ. Unmatched junction bases numbered 8, after V lost 4 bases and J lost 3 bases. The CDR3 has 15 residues. This chain's CDR3 is CASSPTGARKETQYF. CDR3 nucleotides: TGCGCCAGCAGCCCGACAGGGGCCCGTAAAGAGACCCAGTACTTC.

The rearrangement joins TRBV6-1 to TRBJ1-2; D not resolved. The length of the CDR3 is 12 residues. The germline CDR1 and CDR2 sequences are MNHNS and SASEGT. V lost 3 bases to trimming and J lost 4 bases, with 6 bases between them. Written as DNA, the CDR3 is TGTGCCAGCAGTGACAGTAGCTATGGCTACACCTTC. As protein: CASSDSSYGYTF.

This clonotype was detected only a few times. V and J are TRBV10-3 and TRBJ2-2; 10 positions agree with TRBD1. The CDR3 has 15 residues. Germline assignment: CDR1 ENHRY and CDR2 SYGVKD. V lost 7 bases to trimming and J lost 3 bases; unmatched junction nucleotides: 5. The CDR3 coding sequence is TGTGCCATCATGTTAGGGACAGGGGACACCGGGGAGCTGTTTTTT. It is translated as CAIMLGTGDTGELFF.

Ten or more counts support this clonotype. The chain is built from TRBV3-1 and TRBJ2-1; D is uncertain. The V end lost 1 base, the J end lost 2 bases, and 12 bases lay between the germline ends. The CDR3 runs 16 residues. Germline V gene sequence: CDR1 LGHDT, CDR2 YNNKEL (reference sequence). The CDR3 DNA is TGTGCCAGCAGCCAAGGCGTAGGCCCGGCCTACAATGAGCAGTTCTTC. This gives the protein CASSQGVGPAYNEQFF.

The rearrangement uses TRBV12-3 or TRBV12-4 and TRBJ2-5; 9 positions match TRBD2. V lost 6 bases and J lost 4; bases outside the gene matches: 15. CDR3 length: 17 amino acids. CDR3 in amino acids: CASSKGGSGRGPETQYF. The CDR3 DNA sequence: TGTGCCAGCAGCAAAGGGGGTAGCGGGAGAGGGCCAGAGACCCAGTACTTC.